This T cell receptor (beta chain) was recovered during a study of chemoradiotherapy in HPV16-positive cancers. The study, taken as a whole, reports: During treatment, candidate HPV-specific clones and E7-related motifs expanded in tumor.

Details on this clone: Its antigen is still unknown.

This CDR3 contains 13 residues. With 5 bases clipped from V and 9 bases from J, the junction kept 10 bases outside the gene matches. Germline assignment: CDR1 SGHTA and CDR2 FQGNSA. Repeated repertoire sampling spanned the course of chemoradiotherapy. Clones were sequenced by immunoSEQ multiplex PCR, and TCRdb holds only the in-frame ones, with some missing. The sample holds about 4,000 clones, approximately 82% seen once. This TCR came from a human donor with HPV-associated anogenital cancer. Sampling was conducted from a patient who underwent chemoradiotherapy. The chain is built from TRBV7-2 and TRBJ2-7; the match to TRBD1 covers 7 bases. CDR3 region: CASSLNRGEGQYF. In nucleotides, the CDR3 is TGTGCCAGCAGCCTTAACAGGGGAGAGGGGCAGTACTTC.